This T cell receptor (beta chain) was retrieved from a study of PD-1 blockade in classical Hodgkin lymphoma. Time point defined: newly diagnosed, previously untreated cHL patient sample. The CDR3 spans 15 residues. V was cut by 1 base and J by 1 base, with 10 bases left in between. In germline, CDR1 is MGHRA, CDR2 YSYEKL. Regarding the study as a whole: The drivers behind the repertoire differences, possibly disease activity or prior therapy, remain undefined.

Clones were sequenced by immunoSEQ multiplex PCR, and TCRdb holds only the in-frame ones, with some missing. The sample consists of about 20,000 clones, roughly 90% of them appearing once. A word on this clone: Its target is not known.

This rearrangement joins TRBV4-1 to TRBJ1-1; no clear D. The sample comprised peripheral blood mononuclear cells (PBMCs). This clonotype was sampled from a human donor with classical Hodgkin lymphoma. This CDR3 reads CASSQVWQKNTEAFF. CDR3 bases: TGCGCCAGCAGCCAAGTATGGCAGAAGAACACTGAAGCTTTCTTT.